The 11 T cell receptor beta chains reported below all come from one sample, sequenced in a study of T-cell memory formation after mild COVID-19. TCRdb re-called the 5' RACE reads with MiXCR, one entry per CDR3 protein. The table records 250,000 to 400,000 distinct CDR3 sequences, roughly an eighth of them present only once. The sequenced sample was PBMCs or a T cell subset sorted from them (not recorded which). These receptors came from a man aged 18 to 30 who had mild COVID-19 (a few samples of this study predate the infection). Cell type and time point are not known.

The V and J genes are TRBV20-1 and TRBJ2-2; D gene ambiguous. The CDR3 is 12 amino acids. Germline V CDR1 and CDR2: DFQATT, SNEGSKA (reference sequence). The V end was cut by 6 bases, the J end by 0 bases, with 5 bases between. CDR3 in DNA: TGCAGTGCGGGTGCGAACACCGGGGAGCTGTTTTTT. As protein: CSAGANTGELFF.

V usage is TRBV20-1 and J usage is TRBJ2-1; D is undetermined. The CDR3 sequence is 15 residues long. V was trimmed by 6 bases and J by 5 bases, leaving 20 bases between them. The germline V gene encodes CDR1 DFQATT and CDR2 SNEGSKA (reference sequence). CDR3 sequence reads: CSALSPTPGHNEQFF. DNA for the CDR3: TGCAGTGCGCTTTCCCCAACCCCGGGCCACAATGAGCAGTTCTTC.

This clonotype was seen at least ten times. The chain carries TRBV5-1 and TRBJ2-3, with 7 positions matching TRBD1. Germline-derived CDR1 and CDR2 are SGHRS and YFSETQ. Trimming at V came to 0 bases and at J to 2 bases, leaving 6 bases not matched to a gene. The CDR3 spans 16 residues. CDR3 nucleotide sequence: TGCGCCAGCAGCTTGGCCGTGGGACAGCACACAGATACGCAGTATTTT. Amino acid sequence: CASSLAVGQHTDTQYF. Supplemented by reference TRBV5-1 and TRBJ2-3, the full variable domain reads KAGVTQTPRYLIKTRGQQVTLSCSPISGHRSVSWYQQTPGQGLQFLFEYFSETQRNKGNFPGRFSGRQFSNSRSEMNVSTLELGDSALYLCASSLAVGQHTDTQYFGPGTRLTVL.

This chain links TRBV7-2 with TRBJ2-5, with D uncertain. This CDR3 region has 13 residues. The germline gives CDR1 SGHTA, CDR2 FQGNSA. Trimming left V 3 bases short and J 4 bases short, with 9 bases between. CDR3 nucleotides: TGTGCCAGCAGCTTTAACTTGCCAGAGACCCAGTACTTC. Amino acid sequence: CASSFNLPETQYF.

This clonotype was recorded a few times. This chain connects TRBV20-1 to TRBJ2-7, with TRBD2 as a possible D gene (5 bases). The germline V gene encodes CDR1 DFQATT and CDR2 SNEGSKA (reference sequence). Trimming removed 3 bases at V and 1 base at J, with 10 bases between. The CDR3 spans 13 residues. The CDR3 sequence: CSASSGVSYEQYF. DNA of the CDR3: TGCAGTGCTAGTTCCGGGGTTTCCTACGAGCAGTACTTC.

This clonotype turned up a few times. The V and J genes are TRBV7-8 and TRBJ2-7, with D perhaps TRBD1 (5 bases). The CDR3 loop spans 15 amino acids. Germline V gene sequence: CDR1 SGHVS, CDR2 FQNEAQ. Trimming cost V 2 bases and J 0 bases, with 11 bases left between them. CDR3: CASSLRGWGSYEQYF. CDR3 coding DNA: TGTGCCAGCAGCTTAAGGGGTTGGGGCTCCTACGAGCAGTACTTC.

The CDR3 sequence: CASSLTGGPGPTQYF. The CDR3 bases are TGCGCCAGCAGCTTGACGGGGGGACCGGGCCCTACGCAGTATTTT. The V and J genes are TRBV5-1 and TRBJ2-3, with 7 bases that match TRBD2. Germline V gives CDR1 SGHRS, CDR2 YFSETQ. This CDR3 comprises 15 residues. Trimming took 1 base from V and 8 from J; bases not matched to a gene: 10.

The rearrangement joins TRBV5-4 to TRBJ2-5; D not certain. The CDR3 has 13 amino acids. Germline V lookup: CDR1 SGHNT, CDR2 YYREEE (reference sequence). DNA for the CDR3: TGTGCAACCACGAAGATGGACCCAGAGACCCAGTACTTC. Its protein product is CATTKMDPETQYF. Together with reference TRBV5-4 and TRBJ2-5, the CDR3 gives the full variable domain: ETGVTQSPTHLIKTRGQQVTLRCSSQSGHNTVSWYQQALGQGPQFIFQYYREEENGRGNFPPRFSGLQFPNYSSELNVNALELDDSALYLCATTKMDPETQYFGPGTRLLVL.

The CDR3 nucleotides are TGCGCCAGCAGCTTGGACAGACCCACCGGGGAGCTGTTTTTT. Protein sequence: CASSLDRPTGELFF. This chain connects TRBV5-1 to TRBJ2-2; D unresolved. CDR3 length: 14 amino acids. V gave up 0 bases and J gave up 4 bases, with 7 bases separating them. Germline assignment: CDR1 SGHRS and CDR2 YFSETQ.

This clonotype was seen more than once but under ten times. The chain combines TRBV3-1 with TRBJ1-2, with a tentative D call TRBD1 (6 bases). V was trimmed by 0 bases and J by 0 bases, leaving 14 bases between them. This CDR3 spans 17 amino acids. Germline lookup yields CDR1 LGHDT and CDR2 YNNKEL (reference sequence). In DNA form, the CDR3 reads TGTGCCAGCAGCCAAGACGTGAGCAGGGGACCTAACTATGGCTACACCTTC. Protein: CASSQDVSRGPNYGYTF.

This clonotype showed up just a few times. The V and J genes are TRBV7-2 and TRBJ1-2; weak D call: TRBD1 (5 bases). The V gene's germline CDR1 is SGHTA and CDR2 FQGNSA. The CDR3 runs to 13 residues. With 3 bases removed from V and 3 bases from J, the gap between germline ends came to 8 bases. CDR3 DNA: TGTGCCAGCAGCTTCCAGGGAGACTATGGCTACACCTTC. Translated: CASSFQGDYGYTF.